These 30 T cell receptor beta chains originate from one sample sequenced in a study of blood T cell repertoires in COVID-19 (dated by TCRdb to the early 2020s). Libraries were built with the immunoSEQ multiplex PCR assay. Entries here come from immuneACCESS through TCRdb and include only in-frame sequences with V and J called. Some clones fail to appear in such tables; in the studies checked, an unresolved V gene covers under half of the shortfall, and the cause of the remainder is unknown. The sample profile shows roughly 280,000 clones; approximately 86% of them were found once. Almost 2% of the sample is in the top ten clones. The sequenced sample consisted of peripheral blood. The receptor source for this set is a man between 25 and 39 years old with active or convalescent COVID-19.

The CDR3 reads CASSQAHSGGATGELFF. The CDR3 region has the DNA TGTGCCAGCAGCCAGGCGCATAGCGGGGGCGCCACCGGGGAGCTGTTTTTT. V and J are TRBV4-2 and TRBJ2-2; TRBD2 matches 9 bases. Germline CDR1 LGHNA, CDR2 YNFKEQ. The CDR3 totals 17 residues. Trimming took 3 bases from V and 4 from J; bases not matched to a gene: 9.

This clone showed up just once. This chain joins TRBV5-6 and TRBJ1-2; unclear D gene. The length of the CDR3 is 14 residues. V was clipped by 0 bases and J by 5 bases, with 11 bases between them. Germline V gene sequence: CDR1 SGHDT, CDR2 YYEEEE. The chain's CDR3 is CASSLVSGTYGYTF. CDR3 DNA sequence: TGTGCCAGCAGCTTGGTTTCGGGTACTTATGGCTACACCTTC. Complete variable domain (other parts from reference TRBV5-6 and TRBJ1-2): DAGVTQSPTHLIKTRGQQVTLRCSPKSGHDTVSWYQQALGQGPQFIFQYYEEEERQRGNFPDRFSGHQFPNYSSELNVNALLLGDSALYLCASSLVSGTYGYTFGSGTRLTVV.

V usage is TRBV14 and J usage is TRBJ1-1; 7 nucleotides line up with TRBD1. This CDR3 is built from 15 residues. Trimming cost V 5 bases and J 1 base; bases outside gene matches: 7. CDR1 SGHDN and CDR2 FVKESK come from the germline V gene. The CDR3 loop is CASSSYRGKNTEAFF. The CDR3 DNA follows: TGTGCCAGCAGCTCATACAGGGGAAAGAACACTGAAGCTTTCTTT.

V and J are TRBV9 and TRBJ1-1, with 12 bases matching TRBD1. After removal of 2 bases from V and 4 bases from J, the junction contained 9 bases not matched to a gene. From germline, CDR1 is SGDLS and CDR2 YYNGEE. CDR3 length: 17 residues. The CDR3 DNA sequence: TGTGCCAGCAGCGTGCGACCGGGACAGGGGGCCATCACTGAAGCTTTCTTT. Translation: CASSVRPGQGAITEAFF.

V is TRBV3-1 (or the pseudogene TRBV3-2) and J is TRBJ2-5; 7 bases are shared with TRBD1. The germline gives CDR1 LGHDT, CDR2 YNNKEL (reference sequence). With 1 base clipped from V and 2 bases from J, the junction kept 7 bases outside the gene matches. The CDR3 consists of 16 residues. The CDR3 sequence: CASSQGSGQTQETQYF. CDR3 DNA: TGTGCCAGCAGCCAAGGGTCGGGACAGACTCAAGAGACCCAGTACTTC.

The V call is TRBV7-9, the J call TRBJ1-3; D possibly corresponds to TRBD1 (5 bases). The germline CDR1 and CDR2 sequences are SEHNR and FQNEAQ (reference sequence). V lost 5 bases and J lost 0, with 8 bases in between. This CDR3 has 14 residues. The CDR3 loop reads CASSGQNSGNTIYF. The CDR3 DNA follows: TGTGCCAGCAGCGGACAAAACTCTGGAAACACCATATATTTT.

The V call is TRBV9, the J call TRBJ1-3; D not certain. Germline CDR1 reads SGDLS; CDR2 reads YYNGEE. This CDR3 is 14 amino acids long. V lost 4 bases and J 0 bases, leaving 8 bases between the germline ends. The CDR3 reads CASSLTASGNTIYF. CDR3 sequence (DNA): TGTGCCAGCAGCCTCACAGCCTCTGGAAACACCATATATTTT.

This chain connects TRBV9 to TRBJ2-1, with D tentatively TRBD2 (5 bases). CDR3 length: 17 residues. V was shortened by 2 bases and J by 0 bases, with 15 bases between the two germline ends. Germline-derived CDR1 and CDR2 are SGDLS and YYNGEE. Written as DNA, the CDR3 is TGTGCCAGCAGCGTGAGTAATAGCGTTAGCTCCTACAATGAGCAGTTCTTC. It codes for CASSVSNSVSSYNEQFF.

In DNA form, the CDR3 reads TGTGCCAGTAGTCCTTGGACAGGGGATTCCCGAGCCAAAAACATTCAGTACTTC. Protein sequence: CASSPWTGDSRAKNIQYF. The rearrangement uses TRBV19 and TRBJ2-4; 9 bases line up with TRBD1. Germline CDR1 reads LNHDA; CDR2 reads SQIVND (reference sequence). The CDR3 has 18 residues. The V gene end was trimmed by 5 bases and the J gene end by 0 bases; junction bases not matched to a gene: 11. The whole variable domain, remainder taken from reference TRBV19 and TRBJ2-4, is DGGITQSPKYLFRKEGQNVTLSCEQNLNHDAMYWYRQDPGQGLRLIYYSQIVNDFQKGDIAEGYSVSREKKESFPLTVTSAQKNPTAFYLCASSPWTGDSRAKNIQYFGAGTRLSVL.

The chain is built from TRBV11-2 and TRBJ2-2; D is uncertain. In germline, CDR1 is SGHAT, CDR2 FQNNGV. CDR3 length: 17 amino acids. V lost 0 bases and J lost 6, with 17 bases in between. The CDR3 DNA follows: TGTGCCAGCAGCTTAGAAACCGGGTGGAATATTCCCGGGGAGCTGTTTTTT. It translates to CASSLETGWNIPGELFF.

The V and J genes are TRBV4-1 and TRBJ2-6; perhaps TRBD1 as D (6 bases). There are 16 residues in the CDR3. Germline V lookup: CDR1 MGHRA, CDR2 YSYEKL. V gave up 0 bases and J gave up 2 bases, with 8 bases separating them. The CDR3 here is CASSQETGTGANVLTF. CDR3 DNA: TGCGCCAGCAGCCAAGAAACAGGGACTGGGGCCAACGTCCTGACTTTC.

About this clone itself: A much larger clone is a single base away; this may be a read error. The same CDR3 also results from other DNA sequences found in this sample. The rearrangement joins TRBV7-9 to TRBJ1-5; D gene unclear. Germline-derived CDR1 and CDR2 are SEHNR and FQNEAQ (reference sequence). This CDR3 has 13 residues. The germline V and J ends were trimmed by 4 bases and 4 bases, with 8 bases remaining between them. CDR3 region: CASSSGGNQPQHF. The CDR3 DNA reads as TGTGCCAGCAGCTCAGGTGGGAATCAGCCCCAGCATTTT.

This clone was picked up a small number of times. The gene calls are TRBV28 and TRBJ1-2; tentative D call: TRBD1 (5 bases). Trimming cost V 5 bases and J 8 bases, with 21 bases left between them. CDR1 and CDR2 from the germline V gene are MDHEN and SYDVKM. The CDR3 has 15 amino acids. In nucleotides, the CDR3 is TGTGCCAGCAGTCCCCCCCCCAAAGGGGCAGGGGGCTACACCTTC. It codes for CASSPPPKGAGGYTF.

The V and J genes are TRBV3-1 (or the pseudogene TRBV3-2) and TRBJ2-7, with a tentative D call TRBD1 (5 bases). There are 15 residues in the CDR3. Germline-derived CDR1 and CDR2 are LGHDT and YNNKEL (reference sequence). V was cut by 0 bases and J by 7 bases, with 16 bases left in between. The CDR3 protein is CASSQDPRGADEQYF. CDR3 bases: TGTGCCAGCAGCCAAGATCCAAGGGGCGCGGATGAGCAGTACTTC.

This chain joins TRBV19 and TRBJ1-5; TRBD1 might be the D (5 bases). Trimming took 3 bases from V and 2 from J, leaving 14 bases between them. The CDR3 length is 16 residues. Germline V gene sequence: CDR1 LNHDA, CDR2 SQIVND (reference sequence). The DNA for the CDR3 is TGTGCCAGTAGTATTTCCTGGGGAGGGGGCAATCAGCCCCAGCATTTT. Protein product: CASSISWGGGNQPQHF.

V is TRBV19 and J is TRBJ1-1; 7 bases are shared with TRBD1. V shed 7 bases, J shed 0 bases, and the junction held 8 bases outside the gene matches. The V gene's germline CDR1 is LNHDA and CDR2 SQIVND (reference sequence). The CDR3 has 15 amino acids. The CDR3 DNA follows: TGTGCCAGTACAGACAGGGACCGAATGAACACTGAAGCTTTCTTT. Translating it yields CASTDRDRMNTEAFF. Full variable domain (missing parts from reference TRBV19 and TRBJ1-1): DGGITQSPKYLFRKEGQNVTLSCEQNLNHDAMYWYRQDPGQGLRLIYYSQIVNDFQKGDIAEGYSVSREKKESFPLTVTSAQKNPTAFYLCASTDRDRMNTEAFFGQGTRLTVV.

The rearrangement links TRBV19 to TRBJ1-2; 7 positions agree with TRBD1. The CDR3 is 17 amino acids. Germline loops: CDR1 LNHDA, CDR2 SQIVND (reference sequence). The junction had 14 bases not matched to a gene; V was cut back by 4 bases and J by 3 bases. CDR3 DNA: TGTGCCAGTAGTACCGACAGGGTTTACTTCGTCGACTATGGCTACACCTTC. It is translated as CASSTDRVYFVDYGYTF.

CDR3 amino acids: CASSLGLGRDRETQYF. CDR3 bases: TGCGCCAGCAGCTTGGGACTAGGACGAGATCGTGAGACCCAGTACTTC. This chain uses TRBV5-1 with TRBJ2-5, with D perhaps TRBD2 (6 bases). Deletions cut 0 bases from V and 5 bases from J, with 17 bases between. Germline V gene data show CDR1 as SGHRS and CDR2 as YFSETQ. The CDR3 totals 16 residues.

The chain combines TRBV19 with TRBJ2-1; 8 nucleotides align to TRBD2. Germline-derived CDR1 and CDR2 are LNHDA and SQIVND (reference sequence). This CDR3 contains 15 residues. With V trimmed by 5 bases and J by 0 bases, 3 bases remained unmatched. The CDR3 nucleotides read TGTGCCAGTAGTCTTCTAGCGGGCTCCTACAATGAGCAGTTCTTC. Translation: CASSLLAGSYNEQFF.

The genes are TRBV12-5 and TRBJ1-2, with 7 bases that match TRBD1. The CDR3 is 12 amino acids. V was pared by 6 bases and J by 7 bases, with 5 bases of the junction left unmatched. CDR1 LGHNT and CDR2 FRNRAP come from the germline V gene. The CDR3 bases are TGTGCTAGTGGGGATAGGGGGCTTGGCTACACCTTC. Its translation is CASGDRGLGYTF.

The V call is TRBV6-5, the J call TRBJ2-1; 10 bases are shared with TRBD2. V was pared by 5 bases and J by 9 bases, with 10 bases of the junction left unmatched. The CDR3 runs 15 residues. Germline V gene sequence: CDR1 MNHEY, CDR2 SVGAGI. Here the CDR3 reads CASSPELAGNIEQFF. The CDR3 region has the DNA TGTGCCAGCAGTCCCGAACTAGCGGGGAATATTGAGCAGTTCTTC.

CDR3 in DNA: TGTGCCAGCTTAGCGGGACTGAACACTGAAGCTTTCTTT. Its translation is CASLAGLNTEAFF. This rearrangement joins TRBV6-5 to TRBJ1-1; tentative D call: TRBD1 (5 bases). Germline V gene data show CDR1 as MNHEY and CDR2 as SVGAGI. This CDR3 has 13 amino acids. The V and J ends lost 8 bases and 0 bases respectively, with 10 bases between them.

This clone was seen just once. The V gene is TRBV12-3 or TRBV12-4, the J gene TRBJ1-1; D remains ambiguous. V was pared by 6 bases and J by 9 bases, with 14 bases between. The CDR3 spans 12 residues. The CDR3 reads CASSPPGSKAFF. The CDR3 bases are TGTGCCAGCAGCCCCCCGGGGAGTAAAGCTTTCTTT.

The chain joins TRBV19 to TRBJ1-1; the D gene is possibly TRBD1 (6 bases). CDR1 LNHDA and CDR2 SQIVND come from the germline V gene (reference sequence). V was clipped by 6 bases and J by 1 base, with 9 bases between them. The CDR3 sequence is 13 residues long. CDR3 nucleotides: TGTGCCAGTAGACTCAGGGGGAACACTGAAGCTTTCTTT. Translation gives CASRLRGNTEAFF.

This clone was recorded a few times. The chain recombines TRBV9 with TRBJ2-2; a possible D gene is TRBD2 (6 bases). The germline gives CDR1 SGDLS, CDR2 YYNGEE. The CDR3 extends over 15 amino acids. The ends were cut back, 5 bases at V and 3 bases at J, with 14 bases in the middle. CDR3 DNA: TGTGCCAGCAGTCTTCGGGGGATCGACACCGGGGAGCTGTTTTTT. Translated: CASSLRGIDTGELFF.

The rearrangement links TRBV12-5 to TRBJ2-7; TRBD1 might be the D (6 bases). V gave up 6 bases and J gave up 2 bases, with 14 bases separating them. The CDR3 has 14 residues. From germline, CDR1 is LGHNT and CDR2 FRNRAP. The CDR3 loop is CASGRQDKPYEQYF. CDR3 coding DNA: TGTGCTAGTGGCCGACAGGATAAACCCTACGAGCAGTACTTC.

This clone was seen only a few times. The chain employs TRBV5-6 and TRBJ1-6, with a weak D call TRBD1 (6 bases). Trimming took 0 bases from V and 10 from J, leaving 14 bases between them. The CDR3 totals 15 residues. The germline CDR1 and CDR2 sequences are SGHDT and YYEEEE. The CDR3 nucleotides read TGTGCCAGCAGCTTGGATGGACAGTCTTACTCACCCCTCCACTTT. Amino acids: CASSLDGQSYSPLHF.

The chain links TRBV2 to TRBJ2-1, with a tentative D call TRBD1 (5 bases). The CDR3 spans 14 residues. V was shortened by 2 bases and J by 8 bases, with 13 bases between the two germline ends. CDR1 is SNHLY and CDR2 is FYNNEI in the germline V gene. The CDR3 sequence: CASSESRGLYEQFF. CDR3 nucleotides: TGTGCCAGCAGTGAATCTAGGGGCTTGTATGAGCAGTTCTTC.

The genes are TRBV5-6 and TRBJ1-1; D is perhaps TRBD1 (6 bases). The germline V and J ends were trimmed by 4 bases and 5 bases, with 15 bases remaining between them. Germline V lookup: CDR1 SGHDT, CDR2 YYEEEE. This CDR3 spans 14 amino acids. The DNA of the CDR3 is TGTGCCAGCAGCGGGGGGGCGCGAGGGACTGAAGCTTTCTTT. It specifies CASSGGARGTEAFF.

The chain uses TRBV3-1 (or the pseudogene TRBV3-2) and TRBJ2-1; D possibly corresponds to TRBD2 (6 bases). The CDR3 loop spans 18 amino acids. Germline CDR1 LGHDT, CDR2 YNNKEL (reference sequence). Trimming removed 5 bases at V and 6 bases at J, with 26 bases between. The CDR3, as DNA: TGTGCCAGCAGCGCACAGCTAGTTTATGGGACTGGGCTCAATGAGCAGTTCTTC. Residues: CASSAQLVYGTGLNEQFF.